This is a list of T cell receptor beta chains from one sample in a study of T cells expressing NK-cell markers. TCRdb reprocessed the 5' RACE reads, with one entry per CDR3 protein and no DNA. Its clone listing holds fewer than 400,000 distinct CDR3 sequences. The source material was blood T cells: a sorted CD56 or NKG2C T cell subset, CD4+ or CD8+ T cells, or bulk PBMC T cells (not recorded which). The receptors were sampled from a woman between 50 and 59 years old in good health. CDR3s include the opening cysteine and the closing phenylalanine or tryptophan.

>14|TRBJ2-5|TRBV7-2
CASSLSFGSGGEYF
>15|TRBJ1-6|TRBV5-1
CASSLGHSLNSPLHF
>13|TRBJ2-1|TRBV4-2
CASSQALDNEQFF
>17|TRBJ2-1|TRBV5-1
CASSQTLAGGPGNEQFF
>14|TRBJ2-1|TRBV6-2/TRBV6-3
CASRLVMVSNEQFF
>15|TRBJ2-3|TRBV2
CASSEAQHLSDTQYF
>15|TRBJ2-2|TRBV25-1
CASSDTRRNTGELFF
>16|TRBJ2-1|TRBV7-3
CASSPYSVASYNEQFF
>19|TRBJ2-5|TRBV10-3
CAISEAALAGGLLQETQYF
>15|TRBJ2-7|TRBV6-5
CASSPRLGTLLRQYF
>17|TRBJ2-5|TRBV11-2
CASRPWGTSGRVETQYF
>12|TRBJ1-1|TRBV11-3
CASSMGQFWAFF
>18|TRBJ2-1|TRBV5-6
CASSLELAGAYSYNEQFF
>15|TRBJ2-7|TRBV7-8
CASSLSWTGGYEQYF
>14|TRBJ1-1|TRBV4-1
CASRRMFMNTEAFF
>15|TRBJ1-2|TRBV7-9
CASSLEVDRGDGYTF
>15|TRBJ2-1|TRBV2
CASSPWGLADNEQFF
>14|TRBJ2-1|TRBV6-1
CASSANGPYNEQFF
>13|TRBJ2-7|TRBV3-1
CASSPTHYYEQYF
>16|TRBJ2-1|TRBV7-6
CASSFVAQGGDNEQFF
>15|TRBJ2-3|TRBV11-2
CASSLLTGTTDTQYF
>11|TRBJ1-1|TRBV20-1
CSARESTEAFF
>12|TRBJ2-1|TRBV12-3/TRBV12-4
CASSLVGPEQFF
>13|TRBJ2-7|TRBV10-2
CASSSGRSNEQYF
>14|TRBJ2-1|TRBV20-1
CSARDLLSHNEQFF
>13|TRBJ2-5|TRBV3-1
CASSQRGEETQYF
>12|TRBJ1-1|TRBV6-1
CASTVRNTEAFF
>13|TRBJ2-3|TRBV7-9
CASGSYPTDTQYF
>13|TRBJ2-7|TRBV25-1
CASSEWTDYEQYF
>16|TRBJ2-3|TRBV7-2
CASSLIGGAGTDTQYF
>17|TRBJ2-1|TRBV20-1
CSAPNKKAGVGYNEQFF